The rows below give T cell receptor beta chains drawn from one sample of a study of T cells in Graves' hyperthyroidism and ophthalmopathy. TCRdb called the multiplex PCR reads again in MiXCR, with one record for every CDR3 protein. The sample includes around 290,000 distinct CDR3 sequences, roughly 13% of them seen just once. The sequencing input was blood. Source of these receptors: a woman aged 40 to 50 with Graves' hyperthyroidism. Each CDR3 is given with its conserved first and last residue. The D gene is left open where the match is weak. The size entry is marked missing in some rows and otherwise reads once, few, many or a size class.

clone_size	d_call	v_call	j_call	cdr3_nt	cdr3_aa
many	-	TRBV6-2/TRBV6-3	TRBJ2-1	TGTGCCAGCAGTTACCGGCGTTTCGATCGGAATGAGCAGTTCTTC	CASSYRRFDRNEQFF
many	TRBD2	TRBV11-2	TRBJ2-3	TGTGCCAGCTCTAGCGGGAGGGCAGATACGCAGTATTTT	CASSSGRADTQYF
many	-	TRBV2	TRBJ2-2	TGTGCCAGCGGAGGTGGGCGCGCCACCGGGGAGCTGTTTTTT	CASGGGRATGELFF
many	TRBD2	TRBV6-1	TRBJ2-3	TGTGCCAGCAACAAGGCTAGCGGGAGGGCGGCAGATACGCAGTATTTT	CASNKASGRAADTQYF
many	-	TRBV7-9	TRBJ2-2	TGTGCCAGCAGCTCCAATGAGTGGGGATCCGGGGAGCTGTTTTTT	CASSSNEWGSGELFF
many	TRBD1	TRBV12-3/TRBV12-4	TRBJ1-5	TGTGCCAGCAGTTCTGGACAGGGAGGCAATCAGCCCCAGCATTTT	CASSSGQGGNQPQHF
few	-	TRBV10-3	TRBJ2-3	TGTGCCATCAGAGAGGAGCGAGATACGCAGTATTTT	CAIREERDTQYF
many	-	TRBV7-9	TRBJ2-1	TGTGCCAGCAGCCCCCTAGGGGGGAGAGAATACAATGAGCAGTTCTTC	CASSPLGGREYNEQFF
-	TRBD2	TRBV30	TRBJ2-1	TGTGCCTGGAGTGAAATAGCGGGAGAGAATGAGCAGTTCTTC	CAWSEIAGENEQFF
many	TRBD2	TRBV6-1	TRBJ2-3	TGTGCCAGCAGCTATTCTAACCCCGGGACTAGCGGGACCACAGATACGCAGTATTTT	CASSYSNPGTSGTTDTQYF
many	-	TRBV2	TRBJ1-5	TGTGCCAGCAGTGAAGCGTCGTTATCCAGCAATCAGCCCCAGCATTTT	CASSEASLSSNQPQHF
few	TRBD1	TRBV29-1	TRBJ2-2	TGCAGCGTCCGACAGGGAATTGTCACCGGGGAGCTGTTTTTT	CSVRQGIVTGELFF
many	-	TRBV12-3/TRBV12-4	TRBJ1-1	TGTGCCAGCAGTTCTACGGTGAACACTGAAGCTTTCTTT	CASSSTVNTEAFF
many	-	TRBV7-6	TRBJ1-1	TGTGCCAGCAGCCCCCGTCCGCAGGGGATGAACACTGAAGCTTTCTTT	CASSPRPQGMNTEAFF
many	-	TRBV19	TRBJ1-5	TGTGCCAGTAGTTCCCGTCCTGAGGGCAATCAGCCCCAGCATTTT	CASSSRPEGNQPQHF
many	TRBD1	TRBV20-1	TRBJ2-5	TGCAGTGCTAGAGCCCGGGACAGGGGGCGAGAGACCCAGTACTTC	CSARARDRGRETQYF
many	TRBD2	TRBV7-2	TRBJ2-3	TGTGCCAGCAGCGTCCCTCCCTATAGCGGGAGGCGGGAAAATACGCAGTATTTT	CASSVPPYSGRRENTQYF
few	-	TRBV12-3/TRBV12-4	TRBJ2-7	TGTGCCAGCAGTTTGGTTGGGCGGTACGAGCAGTACTTC	CASSLVGRYEQYF
many	-	TRBV4-1	TRBJ2-4	TGCGCCAGCAGCCAAGGTGCCCTCGACAGGAAAAACATTCAGTACTTC	CASSQGALDRKNIQYF
-	TRBD1	TRBV12-3/TRBV12-4	TRBJ1-5	TGTGCCAGCATTAAACAGGGGATCGGCAATCAGCCCCAGCATTTT	CASIKQGIGNQPQHF
-	-	TRBV6-2/TRBV6-3	TRBJ2-1	TGTGCCGGCAGGTATCGGGGGAGCTCCTACAATGAGCAGTTCTTC	CAGRYRGSSYNEQFF
few	-	TRBV15	TRBJ1-3	TGTGCCACCCGCAGGCTCTCTGGAAACACCATATATTTT	CATRRLSGNTIYF
many	TRBD1	TRBV7-8	TRBJ2-2	TGTGCCAGCAGCTTACGGGACAGGAACACCGGGGAGCTGTTTTTT	CASSLRDRNTGELFF
many	-	TRBV7-8	TRBJ2-3	TGTGCCAGCAAAGGACTCAACGGGGCCTTCACAGATACGCAGTATTTT	CASKGLNGAFTDTQYF